This is a list of T cell receptor beta chains from one sample in a study of cytomegalovirus exposure and HLA in healthy donors. The data were produced by immunoSEQ multiplex PCR, yet TCRdb's version contains in-frame clones alone and is incomplete. The profile shows approximately 230,000 clones, more than 75% of them singletons. Sequencing was performed on PBMCs. The receptors come from a man aged 18 to 35 in good health and CMV-seropositive. CDR3s leave out the opening cysteine and the closing phenylalanine or tryptophan. Each record gives: D gene, V gene, CDR3 protein. D genes are given only for firm matches.

>NA|TRBV30
AWSVRVADTQY
>NA|TRBV13
ASSSGGNEQF
>NA|TRBV28
ASSLGRTNYGYT
>NA|TRBV6-6
ASSPTALGEKLF
>TRBD1|TRBV6-6
ASSYIDRATEAF
>TRBD1|TRBV5-1
ASSLDRGDDEQF
>NA|TRBV5-6
ASRGTARGSNEQF
>TRBD1|TRBV10-3
AISDPGTGYYGYT
>NA|TRBV7-2
ASSSGPPIYEQY
>TRBD1|TRBV5-6
ASSIKDRENQPQH
>NA|TRBV5-1
ASSLASEIAEAF
>NA|TRBV28
ASSSPGISEAF
>TRBD2|TRBV29-1
SVRRGRLETQY
>NA|TRBV7-9
ASSRAGAYNEQF
>TRBD1|TRBV18
ASSPQGANTEAF
>TRBD1|TRBV14
ASSPSGTVISYGYT
>NA|TRBV7-9
ASVGLSDIQY
>NA|TRBV5-6
ASSLRGNLEDTQY
>NA|TRBV2
ASSSDMGNEKLF
>NA|TRBV14
ASSQGRWGNYGYT
>TRBD2|TRBV18
ASSPGTSGRAAYEQY
>NA|TRBV30
ACEGEGEQY
>NA|TRBV29-1
SVEDGVSYEQY
>TRBD1|TRBV28
ASSSDRVGTEAF
>NA|TRBV27
ASSYKGGEKLF
>NA|TRBV27
ASRPLGPKETQY
>TRBD1|TRBV19
ASSIGTGTEQY
>NA|TRBV29-1
SVRTDYGYT
>NA|TRBV5-8
ASSLGDGTYEQY
>TRBD1|TRBV4-1
ASSQPDREAGELF
>NA|TRBV29-1
SVGGTAYNEQF
>NA|TRBV25-1
ASSEDSLTEAF
>NA|TRBV30
AWSVRGARGNTIY
>NA|TRBV25-1
ATLGKYNYGYT
>TRBD1|TRBV10-3
AISGGNRGNYGYT
>TRBD2|TRBV5-1
ASSFASGSSYEQY
>NA|TRBV30
AWSVSGLEQY
>TRBD1|TRBV18
ASSRTGQGSPFGGYT
>NA|TRBV12-2
ASRLARRVEEIGNEQF
>TRBD1|TRBV4-2
ASSQEGWGTGGQPEAF
>NA|TRBV6-5
ASSPRQSSYEQY
>TRBD1|TRBV20-1
SPNRGHEQY
>TRBD1|TRBV2
ASGYRGRDYGYT
>NA|TRBV15
ATSRYGYEQY
>NA|TRBV14
ASSPGRETQY
>NA|TRBV5-6
ASSTMGVGGDEQY
>NA|TRBV6-5
ASSYARAGYNEQF
>NA|TRBV15
ATSRDASLLNEQY
>NA|TRBV28
ASHKDLSNEQF
>TRBD2|TRBV6-5
ASRSGGPDTQY
>TRBD2|TRBV7-6
ASSLAYGRGHEQY
>TRBD2|TRBV5-1
ASSLAGLAGEGEQF
>NA|TRBV11-2
ASSSNHRNTEAF
>NA|TRBV7-3
ASSLGNTGELF
>NA|TRBV10-3
AITDGGPQH